These 14 T cell receptor beta chains originate from one sample sequenced in a study of cytomegalovirus exposure and HLA in healthy donors. Measured with immunoSEQ multiplex PCR; TCRdb has only the in-frame clones, and not every one. Of approximately 270,000 clones listed, roughly 87% were seen once; the top ten hold 9.5% to 15%. The sample taken for sequencing was PBMCs. These receptors originate from a man aged 18 to 30 in good health and CMV-seropositive.

In this sample, this clone turned up once. This chain joins TRBV6-5 and TRBJ2-7, with D possibly TRBD1 on 5 matching bases. The CDR3 is 13 amino acids. Trimming removed 11 bases from V and 4 bases from J, with 18 bases in between. CDR1 and CDR2 from the germline V gene are MNHEY and SVGAGI. CDR3: CAANQGPGYEQYF. CDR3 sequence (DNA): TGTGCCGCAAACCAAGGGCCAGGGTACGAGCAGTACTTC.

The genes are TRBV11-3 and TRBJ2-2; weak D call: TRBD2 (5 bases). V dropped 5 bases and J dropped 1 base, with 8 bases sitting between them. Germline CDR1 is SGHNT and CDR2 is YENEEA. CDR3 length equals 14 residues. The CDR3 reads CASSPGGNTGELFF. For the CDR3, the DNA is TGTGCCAGCAGCCCAGGAGGGAACACCGGGGAGCTGTTTTTT.

The V and J genes are TRBV6-5 and TRBJ2-3, with 14 nucleotides matching TRBD2. J was trimmed by 5 bases and V by 4 bases; bases with no gene match: 2. The V gene's germline CDR1 is MNHEY and CDR2 SVGAGI. The CDR3 covers 15 residues. The CDR3: CASSWTSGRIDTQYF. Written as DNA, the CDR3 is TGTGCCAGCAGTTGGACTAGCGGGAGGATAGATACGCAGTATTTT.

The rearrangement uses TRBV29-1 and TRBJ2-5; 7 bases agree with TRBD2. V gave up 8 bases and J gave up 4 bases; unmatched junction bases: 7. CDR1 is SQVTM and CDR2 is ANQGSEA in the germline V gene. The CDR3 has 12 amino acids. The CDR3 DNA follows: TGCAGCTTCTCTAGCGGCGCAGAGACCCAGTACTTC. It translates to CSFSSGAETQYF.

This sequence joins TRBV10-1 and TRBJ2-3, with TRBD2 matching over 9 bases. The CDR3 length is 13 residues. The junction had 2 bases not matched to a gene; V was cut back by 5 bases and J by 5 bases. From germline, CDR1 is WNHNN and CDR2 SYGVQD (reference sequence). The DNA of the CDR3 is TGCGCCAGCAGTAAGCGGGAGGAAGATACGCAGTATTTT. Encoded protein: CASSKREEDTQYF.

This sequence joins TRBV11-2 and TRBJ2-4; the D gene is possibly TRBD1 (6 bases). The length of the CDR3 is 15 residues. Germline assignment: CDR1 SGHAT and CDR2 FQNNGV. V was shortened by 4 bases and J by 3 bases, with 13 bases between the two germline ends. The CDR3 DNA follows: TGTGCCAGCAGCTCCACCCCGGACAGCAAAAACATTCAGTACTTC. Its protein product is CASSSTPDSKNIQYF.

The V call is TRBV18, the J call TRBJ2-7; D not certain. This CDR3 comprises 14 residues. The germline gives CDR1 KGHSH, CDR2 LQKENI. The V gene lost 1 base and the J gene lost 5 bases, with 12 bases spanning the gap. The CDR3 bases are TGTGCCAGCTCACCACAGGCGGAATTCAACGAGCAGTACTTC. Encoded protein: CASSPQAEFNEQYF.

V usage is TRBV7-3 and J usage is TRBJ2-2; TRBD2 might be the D (6 bases). Trimming pared 5 bases from V and 4 bases from J, leaving 11 bases between. The CDR3 has 14 residues. Germline V gives CDR1 SGHTA, CDR2 FQGTGA. The CDR3 DNA sequence: TGTGCCAGCAGCCTAGGGACTTTCACCGGGGAGCTGTTTTTT. Its protein is CASSLGTFTGELFF.

This clone showed up just once. The rearrangement joins TRBV7-2 to TRBJ2-7, with D perhaps matching TRBD2 (5 bases). Germline-derived CDR1 and CDR2 are SGHTA and FQGNSA. The V gene lost 5 bases and the J gene lost 2 bases, with 10 bases spanning the gap. The CDR3 has 13 amino acids. The CDR3 nucleotides read TGTGCCAGCAGCCGTAGGGAGACCTACGAGCAGTACTTC. The encoded protein is CASSRRETYEQYF.

In this sample, this clone turned up once. The chain is built from TRBV2 and TRBJ2-2; D is perhaps TRBD1 (6 bases). Trimming stripped 3 bases from V and 3 bases from J, with 11 bases between. The CDR3 loop spans 15 amino acids. The germline V gene has CDR1 SNHLY and CDR2 FYNNEI. The CDR3 DNA reads as TGTGCCAGCAGTGATCACAGGGCGGACACCGGGGAGCTGTTTTTT. Translating it yields CASSDHRADTGELFF.

V usage is TRBV28 and J usage is TRBJ1-2; D call uncertain. Trimming stripped 7 bases from V and 8 bases from J, with 23 bases between. The CDR3 length is 15 residues. From germline, CDR1 is MDHEN and CDR2 SYDVKM. The CDR3 DNA is TGTGCCAGCACCGAAAAGGACGTTCCCTTAGGAGGCTACACCTTC. Translation gives CASTEKDVPLGGYTF.

The genes are TRBV5-8 and TRBJ1-1; 9 bases match TRBD1. This CDR3 is 17 amino acids long. Germline V CDR1 and CDR2: SGHTS, YDEGEE. V was clipped by 0 bases and J by 10 bases; unmatched bases: 16. Written as DNA, the CDR3 is TGTGCCAGCAGCTTGGTTCGGACAGGGGTCGGCTGGACGACAGCTTTCTTT. Its translation is CASSLVRTGVGWTTAFF.

V is TRBV4-1 and J is TRBJ1-1, with a possible D match to TRBD1 (5 bases). V lost 4 bases and J 4 bases, leaving 13 bases between the germline ends. This CDR3 has 14 residues. Per germline, CDR1 MGHRA and CDR2 YSYEKL. This chain's CDR3 is CASSRPAGTTEAFF. CDR3 DNA sequence: TGCGCCAGCAGCCGCCCAGCAGGGACCACTGAAGCTTTCTTT.

As for this clone: Other DNA sequences in this sample translate to the same CDR3. The rearrangement links TRBV27 to TRBJ2-1; a possible D gene is TRBD2 (6 bases). The CDR3 is made up of 15 amino acids. Germline assignment: CDR1 MNHEY and CDR2 SMNVEV (reference sequence). Trimming left V 0 bases short and J 2 bases short, with 8 bases between. The CDR3 here is CASSLSGGPYNEQFF. As DNA, the CDR3 is TGTGCCAGCAGTTTATCGGGAGGACCCTACAATGAGCAGTTCTTC.